Included here is one TCR beta chain sequence, with context. There are 16 residues in the CDR3. Germline CDR1 reads MNHEY; CDR2 reads SMNVEV (reference sequence). The trim removed 7 bases at V and 6 bases at J, leaving 17 bases unmatched. This sample was taken from a study of blood T cell repertoires in COVID-19. Study at large: T cells, B-cell-depleted T cells, or PBMCs provided the cDNA or gDNA that served as material.

Methods used by the authors: Scientists estimated how many nucleated cells there were by amplifying reference gene primers. Data came from immunoSEQ multiplex PCR; TCRdb stores just in-frame clones and leaves some out. The V and J calls and clone size are taken from that table; D and trimming were inferred from the DNA. The table records fewer than 200,000 clones, roughly 78% of them present only once. This chain uses TRBV27 with TRBJ1-1; TRBD1 agrees at 7 bases. The source material was peripheral blood. This TCR derives from a man aged 65 to 79 with active or convalescent COVID-19. The CDR3 reads CASNPTGVSRDAEAFF. The CDR3 bases are TGTGCCAGCAACCCCACAGGGGTTTCGAGGGACGCTGAAGCTTTCTTT.